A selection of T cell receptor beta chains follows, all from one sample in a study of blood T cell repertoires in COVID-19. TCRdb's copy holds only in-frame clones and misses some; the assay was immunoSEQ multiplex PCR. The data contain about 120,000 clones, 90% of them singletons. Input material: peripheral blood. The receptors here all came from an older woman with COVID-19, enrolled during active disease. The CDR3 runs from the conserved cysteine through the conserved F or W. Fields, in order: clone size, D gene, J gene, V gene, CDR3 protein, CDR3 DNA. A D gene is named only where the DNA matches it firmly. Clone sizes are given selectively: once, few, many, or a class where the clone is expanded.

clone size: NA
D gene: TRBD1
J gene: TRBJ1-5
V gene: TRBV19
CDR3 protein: CASSITGGIYQPQHF
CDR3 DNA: TGTGCCAGTAGTATAACAGGGGGAATTTATCAGCCCCAGCATTTT

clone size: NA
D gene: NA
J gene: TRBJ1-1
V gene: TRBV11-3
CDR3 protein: CASSLGGRNTEAFF
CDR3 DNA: TGTGCCAGCAGCTTAGGAGGGAGGAACACTGAAGCTTTCTTT

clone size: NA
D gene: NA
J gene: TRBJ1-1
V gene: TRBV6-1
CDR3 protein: CAGGRTLDTEAFF
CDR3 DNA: TGTGCCGGCGGGAGGACCTTGGACACTGAAGCTTTCTTT

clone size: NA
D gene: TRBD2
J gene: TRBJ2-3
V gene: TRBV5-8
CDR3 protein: CASSLGTGLAGFADTQYF
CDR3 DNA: TGTGCCAGCAGCTTGGGAACAGGACTAGCGGGGTTCGCAGATACGCAGTATTTT

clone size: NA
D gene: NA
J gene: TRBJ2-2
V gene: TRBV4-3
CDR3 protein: CASSQAGFGELFF
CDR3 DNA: TGCGCCAGCAGCCAAGCGGGGTTCGGGGAGCTGTTTTTT

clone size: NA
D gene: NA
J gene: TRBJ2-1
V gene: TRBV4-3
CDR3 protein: CASSQDTFSYNEQFF
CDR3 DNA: TGCGCCAGCAGCCAGGACACCTTCTCCTACAATGAGCAGTTCTTC

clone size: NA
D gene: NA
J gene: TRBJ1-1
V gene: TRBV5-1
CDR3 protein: CASSLEGSTEAFF
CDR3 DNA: TGCGCCAGCAGCTTGGAGGGGTCCACTGAAGCTTTCTTT

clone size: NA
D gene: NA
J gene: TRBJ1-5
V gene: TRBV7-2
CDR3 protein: CASSQGQISNQPQHF
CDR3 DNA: TGTGCCAGCAGCCAGGGGCAGATTAGCAATCAGCCCCAGCATTTT

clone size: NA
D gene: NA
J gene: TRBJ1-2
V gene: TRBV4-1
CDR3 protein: CASSLTGGGGGINYGYTF
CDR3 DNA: TGCGCCAGCAGCCTCACCGGGGGGGGCGGCGGGATTAACTATGGCTACACCTTC

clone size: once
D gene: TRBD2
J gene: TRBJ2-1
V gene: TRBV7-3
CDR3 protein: CASSLIAGGYNEQFF
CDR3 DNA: TGTGCCAGCAGCTTAATAGCGGGGGGGTACAATGAGCAGTTCTTC

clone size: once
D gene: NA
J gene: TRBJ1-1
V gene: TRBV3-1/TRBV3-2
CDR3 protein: CASSQQTRGNTEAFF
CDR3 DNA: TGTGCCAGCAGCCAACAAACCCGGGGGAACACTGAAGCTTTCTTT

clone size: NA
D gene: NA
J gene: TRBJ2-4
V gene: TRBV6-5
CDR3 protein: CASSYSRAGVNIQYF
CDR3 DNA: TGTGCCAGCAGTTACTCCAGGGCAGGGGTGAACATTCAGTACTTC

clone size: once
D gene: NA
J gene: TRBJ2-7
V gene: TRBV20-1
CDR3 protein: CSARFFDEQYF
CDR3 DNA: TGCAGTGCTAGATTCTTTGACGAGCAGTACTTC

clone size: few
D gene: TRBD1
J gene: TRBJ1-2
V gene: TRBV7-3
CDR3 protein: CASSPGTGEGYTF
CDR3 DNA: TGTGCCAGCAGCCCCGGGACAGGGGAAGGCTACACCTTC

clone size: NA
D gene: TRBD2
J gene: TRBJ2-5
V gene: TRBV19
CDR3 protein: CASSIAASGETQYF
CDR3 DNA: TGTGCCAGTAGTATAGCGGCTAGCGGGGAGACCCAGTACTTC

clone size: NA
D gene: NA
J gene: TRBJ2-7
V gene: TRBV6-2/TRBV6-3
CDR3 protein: CASSFTGGEQYF
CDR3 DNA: TGTGCCAGCAGTTTCACCGGCGGAGAGCAGTACTTC

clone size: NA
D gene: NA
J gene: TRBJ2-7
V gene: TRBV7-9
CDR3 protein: CASSSTKEGFEQYF
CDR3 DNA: TGTGCCAGCAGCTCCACGAAGGAGGGTTTCGAGCAGTACTTC

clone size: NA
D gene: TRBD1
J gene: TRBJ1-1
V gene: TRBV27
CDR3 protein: CASSSGGTEAFF
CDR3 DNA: TGTGCCAGCAGTTCAGGGGGCACTGAAGCTTTCTTT

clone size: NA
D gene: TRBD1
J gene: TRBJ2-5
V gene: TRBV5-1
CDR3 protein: CASSEGQGYETQYF
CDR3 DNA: TGCGCCAGCAGCGAGGGACAGGGGTACGAGACCCAGTACTTC

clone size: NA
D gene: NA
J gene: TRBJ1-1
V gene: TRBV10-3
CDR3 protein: CAISETMNTEAFF
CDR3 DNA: TGTGCCATCAGTGAGACTATGAACACTGAAGCTTTCTTT

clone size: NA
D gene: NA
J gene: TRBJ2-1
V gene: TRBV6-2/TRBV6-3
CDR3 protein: CASSQDRISQFF
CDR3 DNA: TGTGCCAGCAGTCAAGACAGGATTTCGCAGTTCTTC

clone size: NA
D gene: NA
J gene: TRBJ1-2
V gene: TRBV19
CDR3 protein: CASRWLGDYYGYTF
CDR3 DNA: TGTGCCAGTAGATGGCTCGGGGACTATTATGGCTACACCTTC

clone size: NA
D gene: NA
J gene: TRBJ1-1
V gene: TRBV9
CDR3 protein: CASSPNSMNTEAFF
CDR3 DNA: TGTGCCAGCAGCCCGAACTCCATGAACACTGAAGCTTTCTTT

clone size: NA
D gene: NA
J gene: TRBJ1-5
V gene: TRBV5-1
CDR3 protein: CASSLIPDYSNQPQHF
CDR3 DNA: TGCGCCAGCAGCTTGATACCCGACTATAGCAATCAGCCCCAGCATTTT

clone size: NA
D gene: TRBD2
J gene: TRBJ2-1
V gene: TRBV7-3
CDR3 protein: CASSSNGLAGKGYNEQFF
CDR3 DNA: TGTGCCAGCAGCTCAAACGGTCTAGCGGGGAAGGGCTACAATGAGCAGTTCTTC

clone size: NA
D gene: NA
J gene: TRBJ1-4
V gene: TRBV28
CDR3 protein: CASSLGQGKGEKLFF
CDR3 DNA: TGTGCCAGCAGTTTAGGGCAGGGAAAGGGGGAAAAACTGTTTTTT

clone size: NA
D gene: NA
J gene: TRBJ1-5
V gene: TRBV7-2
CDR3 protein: CASSQRGNGQPQHF
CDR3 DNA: TGTGCCAGCAGCCAGCGGGGAAATGGCCAGCCCCAGCATTTT

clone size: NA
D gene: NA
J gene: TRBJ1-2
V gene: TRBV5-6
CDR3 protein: CASSLEGRFGVHYGYTF
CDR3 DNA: TGTGCCAGCAGCTTAGAGGGCCGCTTTGGGGTCCACTATGGCTACACCTTC

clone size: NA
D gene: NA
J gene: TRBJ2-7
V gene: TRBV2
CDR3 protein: CASSVLRGTNEQYF
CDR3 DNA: TGTGCCAGCAGTGTTCTCAGGGGAACCAACGAGCAGTACTTC

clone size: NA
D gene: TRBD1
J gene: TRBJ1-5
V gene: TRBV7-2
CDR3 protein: CASSLDVSTGGQPQHF
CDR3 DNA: TGTGCCAGCAGCTTAGACGTGTCGACAGGGGGTCAGCCCCAGCATTTT

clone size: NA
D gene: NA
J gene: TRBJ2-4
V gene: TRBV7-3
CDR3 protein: CASSLEGAVGNIQYF
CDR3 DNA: TGTGCCAGCAGCTTGGAGGGGGCTGTAGGGAACATTCAGTACTTC

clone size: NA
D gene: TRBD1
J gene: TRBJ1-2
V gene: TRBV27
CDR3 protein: CASSLSTGGDYGYTF
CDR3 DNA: TGTGCCAGCAGTTTATCGACAGGGGGCGACTATGGCTACACCTTC

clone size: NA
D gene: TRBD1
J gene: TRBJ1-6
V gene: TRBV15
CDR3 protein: CATSKGTGIDNSPLHF
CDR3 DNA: TGTGCCACCAGCAAAGGGACAGGGATCGACAATTCACCCCTCCACTTT

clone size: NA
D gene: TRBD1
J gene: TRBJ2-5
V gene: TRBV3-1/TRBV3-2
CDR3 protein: CASSQVARGLKETQYF
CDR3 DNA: TGTGCCAGCAGCCAAGTGGCGAGGGGGCTCAAAGAGACCCAGTACTTC

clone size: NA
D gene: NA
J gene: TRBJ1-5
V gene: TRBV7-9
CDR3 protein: CASSSSLNRYQPQHF
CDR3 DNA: TGTGCCAGCAGCTCTTCACTGAACAGGTATCAGCCCCAGCATTTT

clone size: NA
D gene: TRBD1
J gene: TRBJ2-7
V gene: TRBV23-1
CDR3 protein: CASSRAGTGNYEQYF
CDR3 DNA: TGCGCCAGCAGTCGAGCCGGGACAGGGAATTACGAGCAGTACTTC

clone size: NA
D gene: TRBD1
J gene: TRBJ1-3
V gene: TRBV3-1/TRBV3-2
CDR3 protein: CASSRQTGAGGNTIYF
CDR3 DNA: TGTGCCAGCAGCCGCCAGACAGGGGCGGGCGGAAACACCATATATTTT

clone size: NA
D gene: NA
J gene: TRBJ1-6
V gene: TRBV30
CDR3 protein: CAWSVAGDNSPLHF
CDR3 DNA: TGTGCCTGGAGTGTGGCAGGGGATAATTCACCCCTCCACTTT

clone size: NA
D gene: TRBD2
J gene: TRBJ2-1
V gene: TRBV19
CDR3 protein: CASSMSPGGPSYNEQFF
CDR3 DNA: TGTGCCAGTAGTATGAGTCCGGGGGGGCCCTCCTACAATGAGCAGTTCTTC

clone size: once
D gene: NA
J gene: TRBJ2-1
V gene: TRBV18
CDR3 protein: CASSALRQGRRYNEQFF
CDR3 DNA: TGTGCCAGCTCAGCGTTACGACAAGGCCGCCGGTACAATGAGCAGTTCTTC